These T cell receptor beta chains were read from a single sample in a study of T cells in Graves' hyperthyroidism and ophthalmopathy. TCRdb processed the multiplex PCR reads anew with MiXCR; each CDR3 protein has one entry. Here the sample spans 500,000 or so distinct CDR3 sequences, roughly a sixth being singletons. Sequencing used blood. The origin of the receptors is a woman aged 18-29 years with Graves' ophthalmopathy. Each CDR3 is given with its conserved first and last residue. The D gene is left open where the match is weak. Expanded clones get a size class; other rows say once, few or many, or leave the size out.

.	TRBV30	TRBJ1-1	TRBD1	CAWNPSRTGIRLLNTEAFF	TGTGCCTGGAATCCCTCCAGGACAGGGATCCGACTTCTGAACACTGAAGCTTTCTTT
few	TRBV10-3	TRBJ1-1	.	CAISESRADTEAFF	TGTGCCATCAGTGAGTCCCGGGCTGATACTGAAGCTTTCTTT
many	TRBV7-2	TRBJ2-1	TRBD2	CASSARLAGGRMDEQFF	TGTGCCAGCAGCGCCCGACTAGCGGGGGGCCGGATGGATGAGCAGTTCTTC
.	TRBV25-1	TRBJ2-5	.	CASSDEFGGHQETQCF	TGTGCCAGCAGTGATGAATTCGGGGGCCACCAAGAGACCCAGTGCTTC
many	TRBV4-1	TRBJ1-1	TRBD1	CASKEGQLMNTEAFF	TGCGCCAGCAAAGAGGGACAGCTCATGAACACTGAAGCTTTCTTT
.	TRBV7-2	TRBJ1-6	.	CASSLRGANSPLHF	TGTGCCAGCAGCTTAAGGGGGGCGAATTCACCCCTCCACTTT
few	TRBV5-6	TRBJ2-2	.	CASSLAGRGNTGELFF	TGTGCCAGCAGCTTGGCCGGGCGGGGAAACACCGGGGAGCTGTTTTTT
.	TRBV4-2	TRBJ2-2	TRBD2	CASSAQPSGTSGRIVGELFF	TGTGCCAGCAGCGCACAACCCTCCGGGACTAGCGGGAGGATTGTCGGGGAGCTGTTTTTT
.	TRBV9	TRBJ2-2	TRBD1	CASSVGGQGIYDPGELFF	TGTGCCAGCAGCGTAGGAGGACAGGGAATTTATGATCCCGGGGAGCTGTTTTTT
many	TRBV13	TRBJ1-1	TRBD1	CASSEPDRVNTEAFF	TGTGCCAGCAGCGAGCCGGACAGGGTGAACACTGAAGCTTTCTTT
many	TRBV28	TRBJ1-2	.	CASSPRRWDNYGYTF	TGTGCCAGCAGTCCCAGACGATGGGATAACTATGGCTACACCTTC
many	TRBV20-1	TRBJ2-1	TRBD2	CSARVQGGYYGEQFF	TGCAGTGCTAGGGTCCAGGGAGGGTATTATGGGGAGCAGTTCTTC
many	TRBV5-1	TRBJ2-7	.	CASSLDEGAYEQYF	TGCGCCAGCAGCTTGGATGAGGGGGCCTACGAGCAGTACTTC
.	TRBV4-1	TRBJ2-3	TRBD2	CASSLFPSTSEGTDTQYF	TGCGCCAGCAGCCTTTTTCCAAGCACTAGCGAAGGCACAGATACGCAGTATTTT
.	TRBV6-1	TRBJ1-5	.	CASSVWDTGKPQHF	TGTGCCAGCAGTGTCTGGGACACCGGCAAGCCCCAGCATTTT
.	TRBV7-9	TRBJ1-2	.	CASSIRDTIYGYTF	TGTGCCAGCAGCATTCGGGACACAATCTATGGCTACACCTTC
many	TRBV18	TRBJ2-7	.	CASSPVERYEQYF	TGTGCCAGCTCACCGGTGGAGCGCTACGAGCAGTACTTC
few	TRBV28	TRBJ2-2	.	CASTQRGTGELFF	TGTGCCAGCACCCAAAGGGGGACCGGGGAGCTGTTTTTT
many	TRBV7-2	TRBJ2-3	.	CASSLGPAPDTQYF	TGTGCCAGCAGCCTAGGGCCGGCCCCGGATACGCAGTATTTT
.	TRBV25-1	TRBJ2-2	.	CASSDRGPNTGELFF	TGTGCCAGCAGTGATCGGGGGCCGAACACCGGGGAGCTGTTTTTT
.	TRBV9	TRBJ2-1	TRBD2	CASSARSGTSGGRGEQFF	TGTGCCAGCAGCGCCCGCTCAGGGACTAGCGGGGGGCGAGGTGAGCAGTTCTTC
.	TRBV11-2	TRBJ2-4	.	CASSFPGRRRYF	TGTGCCAGCAGCTTTCCTGGGCGGCGGAGGTACTTC
few	TRBV6-1	TRBJ2-2	TRBD2	CASSVTSGGNTGELFF	TGTGCCAGCAGTGTGACTAGCGGGGGCAACACCGGGGAGCTGTTTTTT
many	TRBV10-3	TRBJ1-1	.	CAISGGGSMNTEAFF	TGTGCCATCAGTGGGGGGGGATCGATGAACACTGAAGCTTTCTTT
many	TRBV11-3	TRBJ1-2	.	CASSLGGGGYGYTF	TGTGCCAGCAGCTTAGGAGGGGGGGGCTATGGCTACACCTTC
.	TRBV7-9	TRBJ1-4	TRBD1	CASSPPTGEDNEKLFF	TGTGCCAGCAGCCCGCCCACAGGGGAAGATAATGAAAAACTGTTTTTT
many	TRBV2	TRBJ1-1	.	CASSDRQGIMNTEAFF	TGTGCCAGCAGTGATAGGCAAGGAATCATGAACACTGAAGCTTTCTTT
many	TRBV27	TRBJ2-5	.	CASSLSGGLQETQYF	TGTGCCAGCAGTTTATCTGGAGGGCTACAAGAGACCCAGTACTTC
many	TRBV11-2	TRBJ2-5	TRBD1	CASSRQLPGQGGIETQYF	TGTGCCAGCAGCCGACAGCTACCGGGACAGGGAGGAATAGAGACCCAGTACTTC
few	TRBV11-1	TRBJ2-3	.	CASSLEVVGNTQYF	TGTGCCAGCAGCTTAGAGGTGGTGGGAAATACGCAGTATTTT
.	TRBV4-1	TRBJ2-7	.	CASSQVGSGKGDWEQYF	TGCGCCAGCAGCCAAGTCGGATCCGGGAAAGGGGACTGGGAGCAGTACTTC
few	TRBV7-9	TRBJ1-2	.	CASSPGPGQHYGYTF	TGTGCCAGCAGCCCCGGTCCGGGGCAGCACTATGGCTACACCTTC
.	TRBV6-1	TRBJ1-1	.	CASSDGPVTEASF	TGTGCCAGCAGTGATGGGCCGGTCACTGAAGCTTCCTTT
many	TRBV11-3	TRBJ2-7	TRBD2	CASSLDASGVYEQYF	TGTGCCAGCAGCTTAGATGCTAGCGGGGTTTACGAGCAGTACTTC
.	TRBV7-7	TRBJ2-3	TRBD2	CASSLGICMGLVVVADTQYF	TGTGCTAGCAGCTTAGGAATATGTATGGGACTAGTAGTCGTAGCAGATACGCAGTATTTT
few	TRBV18	TRBJ2-2	.	CASSPRGPGELFF	TGTGCCAGCTCACCCAGGGGCCCCGGGGAGCTGTTTTTT
many	TRBV2	TRBJ1-2	.	CASNLERGSGYTF	TGTGCCAGCAACCTCGAGCGGGGAAGTGGCTACACCTTC
many	TRBV4-1	TRBJ2-7	.	CASSHSTIRGRNYEQYF	TGCGCCAGCAGCCATTCTACAATCAGGGGAAGGAACTACGAGCAGTACTTC
many	TRBV5-1	TRBJ1-1	TRBD1	CASSLTGVMNTEAFF	TGCGCCAGCAGCTTAACAGGGGTCATGAACACTGAAGCTTTCTTT
many	TRBV2	TRBJ1-5	.	CASVRDKNQPQHF	TGTGCCAGCGTCCGGGACAAAAATCAGCCCCAGCATTTT
.	TRBV7-2	TRBJ1-3	.	CASSPVGSSGNTIYF	TGTGCCAGCAGCCCGGTTGGGAGTTCTGGAAACACCATATATTTT
many	TRBV28	TRBJ2-7	.	CASSAGYEQYF	TGTGCCAGCAGCGCCGGCTACGAGCAGTACTTC
.	TRBV12-3/TRBV12-4	TRBJ1-5	.	CASRQGGSNQPQHF	TGTGCCAGCAGACAGGGAGGTAGCAATCAGCCCCAGCATTTT
few	TRBV6-1	TRBJ1-4	.	CASKYRDGEKLFF	TGTGCCAGCAAGTACAGGGACGGTGAAAAACTGTTTTTT
many	TRBV7-8	TRBJ2-7	.	CASSYDRPYEQYF	TGTGCCAGCAGCTACGATCGGCCCTACGAGCAGTACTTC